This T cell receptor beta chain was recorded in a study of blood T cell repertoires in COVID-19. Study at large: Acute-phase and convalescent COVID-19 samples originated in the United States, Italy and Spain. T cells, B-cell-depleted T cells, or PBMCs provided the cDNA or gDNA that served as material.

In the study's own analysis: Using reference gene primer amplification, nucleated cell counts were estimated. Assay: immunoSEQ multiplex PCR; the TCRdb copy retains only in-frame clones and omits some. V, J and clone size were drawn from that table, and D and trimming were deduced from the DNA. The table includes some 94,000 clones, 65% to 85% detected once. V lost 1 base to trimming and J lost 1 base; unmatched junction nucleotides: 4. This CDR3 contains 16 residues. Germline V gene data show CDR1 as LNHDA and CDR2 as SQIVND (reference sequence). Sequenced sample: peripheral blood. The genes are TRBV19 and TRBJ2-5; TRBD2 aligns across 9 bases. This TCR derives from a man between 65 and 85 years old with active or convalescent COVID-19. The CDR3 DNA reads TGTGCCAGTAGTATAGTTGGCGGGGGGGCCCAAGAGACCCAGTACTTC. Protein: CASSIVGGGAQETQYF.